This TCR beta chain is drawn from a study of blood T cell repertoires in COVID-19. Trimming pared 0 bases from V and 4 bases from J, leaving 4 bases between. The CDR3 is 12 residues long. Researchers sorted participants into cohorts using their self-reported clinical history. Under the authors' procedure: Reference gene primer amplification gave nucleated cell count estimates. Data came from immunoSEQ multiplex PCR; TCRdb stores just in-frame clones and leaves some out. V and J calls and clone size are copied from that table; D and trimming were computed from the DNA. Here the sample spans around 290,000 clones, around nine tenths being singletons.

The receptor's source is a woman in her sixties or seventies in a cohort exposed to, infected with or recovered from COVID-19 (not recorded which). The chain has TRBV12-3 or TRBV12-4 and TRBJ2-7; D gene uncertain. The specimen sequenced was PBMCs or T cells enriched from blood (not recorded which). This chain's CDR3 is CASSLAPYEQYF. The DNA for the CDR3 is TGTGCCAGCAGTTTAGCCCCTTACGAGCAGTACTTC.